The clone carrying this TCR beta chain was detected only a few times. The antigen is undetermined. The germline CDR1 and CDR2 sequences are GTSNPN and SVGIG (reference sequence). The CDR3 is made up of 15 amino acids. V lost 0 bases to trimming and J lost 1 base, with 10 bases between them. The data belong to a study of response to subunit inactivated influenza vaccine. Study conclusions and caveats: Few new T cells, the authors suggested, are recruited by each seasonal influenza vaccination.

TCRdb used MiXCR to reprocess the RT-PCR reads, holding one entry per CDR3 protein. The profile shows more than 700,000 distinct CDR3 sequences, approximately 21% of them singletons. This specimen was PBMCs from blood, taken 5 days after vaccination. The V call is TRBV30, the J call TRBJ1-5, with no clear D. This clonotype was sampled from a man over 45 who received an inactivated influenza vaccine. DNA for the CDR3: TGTGCCTGGAGTGTCGGCTCTTCCAGCAATCAGCCCCAGCATTTT. This gives the protein CAWSVGSSSNQPQHF.